One sample yielded the 26 T cell receptor beta chains listed below, sequenced in a study of blood T cells in healthy people across ages. Together with a sample-barcoded 5' primer, a J-beta primer mix was included in a second PCR lasting about 6 to 11 cycles. TCRdb re-derived calls from the 5' RACE reads in MiXCR, one entry per CDR3 protein. The data show roughly 800,000 distinct CDR3 sequences, approximately 35% seen once. Sample: blood. The receptor set was obtained from a man between 18 and 29 years old in good health.

This clonotype was seen a handful of times. CDR3 in amino acids: CASSLVSVHEETQYF. The CDR3 DNA reads TGCGCCAGCAGCTTGGTGTCCGTTCACGAAGAGACCCAGTACTTC. The rearrangement uses TRBV5-1 and TRBJ2-5; D ambiguous. The germline CDR1 and CDR2 sequences are SGHRS and YFSETQ. The length of the CDR3 is 15 residues. The germline V and J ends were trimmed by 0 bases and 3 bases, with 12 bases remaining between them.

The sample holds a few counts of this clonotype. This chain joins TRBV14 and TRBJ2-2; 7 bases are shared with TRBD2. The CDR3 covers 19 residues. With V trimmed by 0 bases and J by 1 base, 11 bases remained unmatched. The germline V gene encodes CDR1 SGHDN and CDR2 FVKESK. CDR3 region: CASSQDPTLAGVNTGELFF. CDR3 nucleotide sequence: TGTGCCAGCAGCCAAGACCCGACGCTTGCGGGGGTGAACACCGGGGAGCTGTTTTTT.

As DNA, the CDR3 is TGTGCCAGCAGCTTAGAAGGGGGCGGCACCGGGGAGCTGTTTTTT. Protein product: CASSLEGGGTGELFF. This chain joins TRBV7-9 and TRBJ2-2, with TRBD1 matching 7 bases. The junction had 3 bases not matched to a gene; V was cut back by 1 base and J by 4 bases. The CDR3 runs 15 residues. CDR1 is SEHNR, CDR2 FQNEAQ, per germline (reference sequence).

The table lists this clonotype with a few counts. V and J are TRBV5-5 and TRBJ2-1, with D maybe TRBD1 (5 bases). Per the germline V gene, CDR1 is SGHKS and CDR2 is YYEKEE (reference sequence). The ends were cut back, 4 bases at V and 4 bases at J, with 33 bases in the middle. The CDR3 runs 21 residues. For the CDR3, the DNA is TGTGCCAGCAGCCCGCCCCGGGTACAGGTCAAGCTTCCTCCCGTATACAATGAGCAGTTCTTC. It codes for CASSPPRVQVKLPPVYNEQFF.

This clonotype was counted many times. The genes are TRBV7-9 and TRBJ2-1, with 8 positions matching TRBD2. Germline CDR1 SEHNR, CDR2 FQNEAQ (reference sequence). Trimming removed 4 bases from V and 9 bases from J; junction bases left unmatched: 14. The length of the CDR3 is 16 residues. The chain's CDR3 is CASSSPFRGGFSEQFF. The CDR3 nucleotides are TGTGCCAGCAGCTCACCCTTCCGGGGGGGCTTTAGTGAGCAGTTCTTC.

Only a few counts were recorded for this clonotype. The rearrangement uses TRBV2 and TRBJ2-1; perhaps TRBD2 as D (6 bases). CDR1 and CDR2 (germline): SNHLY, FYNNEI. CDR3 size: 17 residues. Between the trimmed V and J ends, which lost 4 bases and 3 bases, there was a span of 19 bases. The CDR3: CASSGVEWAGIYNEQFF. CDR3 DNA sequence: TGTGCCAGCAGTGGAGTGGAATGGGCGGGGATCTACAATGAGCAGTTCTTC.

V usage is TRBV27 and J usage is TRBJ1-6; D call uncertain. This CDR3 region has 17 residues. Between the trimmed V and J ends, which lost 6 bases and 0 bases, there was a span of 15 bases. CDR1 and CDR2 (germline): MNHEY, SMNVEV (reference sequence). CDR3 nucleotide sequence: TGTGCCAGCAGAACAACTTCTAGAAGCTCCTATAATTCACCCCTCCACTTT. Amino acids: CASRTTSRSSYNSPLHF.

The chain carries TRBV7-2 and TRBJ1-1, with unresolved D. Trimming pared 1 base from V and 0 bases from J, leaving 9 bases between. From germline, CDR1 is SGHTA and CDR2 FQGNSA. CDR3 size: 15 residues. This CDR3 reads CASSLVRVMNTEAFF. CDR3 bases: TGTGCCAGCAGCTTAGTGCGGGTCATGAACACTGAAGCTTTCTTT.

V gene TRBV20-1 combines with J gene TRBJ2-3; no firm D call. The CDR3 extends over 15 amino acids. Germline-derived CDR1 and CDR2 are DFQATT and SNEGSKA (reference sequence). The ends were cut back, 0 bases at V and 0 bases at J, with 10 bases in the middle. The CDR3 loop is CSARDPGTSTDTQYF. The CDR3 nucleotides read TGCAGTGCTAGAGATCCGGGCACTAGCACAGATACGCAGTATTTT.

As to this clonotype: A read error may explain this, as a much larger clone is one base away. This CDR3 is CAISKGDRLSPRGYTF. In DNA form, the CDR3 reads TGTGCCATCAGTAAAGGGGACAGACTTTCTCCACGTGGCTACACCTTC. The V call is TRBV10-3, the J call TRBJ1-2; 7 bases agree with TRBD1. From germline, CDR1 is ENHRY and CDR2 SYGVKD. J was trimmed by 7 bases and V by 5 bases; bases with no gene match: 16. This CDR3 has 16 amino acids.

Remarks on this clonotype: This may be a read error, as it is one base from a much larger clone. V is TRBV20-1 and J is TRBJ2-5; D possibly corresponds to TRBD2 (5 bases). Germline CDR1 and CDR2: DFQATT and SNEGSKA (reference sequence). Trimming removed 1 base at V and 5 bases at J, with 11 bases between. The CDR3 runs 13 residues. CDR3 region: CSARGRERETQYF. CDR3 DNA sequence: TGCAGTGCTAGAGGACGGGAAAGGGAGACCCAGTACTTC.

This clonotype was observed at least ten times. This chain uses TRBV7-9 with TRBJ2-7, with 7 bases that match TRBD1. The germline V gene encodes CDR1 SEHNR and CDR2 FQNEAQ (reference sequence). CDR3 size: 14 residues. Trimming took 3 bases from V and 2 from J; bases not matched to a gene: 4. The CDR3 bases are TGTGCCAGCAGCTTTTTAGGGGGCGCCTACGAGCAGTACTTC. Its translation is CASSFLGGAYEQYF. The whole variable domain, filled in from reference TRBV7-9 and TRBJ2-7, reads DTGVSQNPRHKITKRGQNVTFRCDPISEHNRLYWYRQTLGQGPEFLTYFQNEAQLEKSRLLSDRFSAERPKGSFSTLEIQRTEQGDSAMYLCASSFLGGAYEQYFGPGTRLTVT.

Many counts were recorded for this clonotype. This chain connects TRBV12-3 or TRBV12-4 to TRBJ2-7; 9 bases fit TRBD1. The CDR3 spans 15 residues. Trimming cost V 3 bases and J 4 bases; bases outside gene matches: 7. Here the CDR3 DNA reads TGTGCCAGCAGTTTCAAACAGGGGGCGCGGTACGAGCAGTACTTC. Translation gives CASSFKQGARYEQYF.

The chain couples TRBV27 to TRBJ2-7; D call uncertain. This CDR3 is 12 amino acids long. Germline V CDR1 and CDR2: MNHEY, SMNVEV (reference sequence). V was pared by 6 bases and J by 10 bases, with 16 bases between. The CDR3 reads CASRPLSGAQYF. CDR3 coding DNA: TGTGCCAGCAGACCCCTCTCGGGCGCTCAGTACTTC.

This clonotype was recorded a few times. J is TRBJ1-2 and V is TRBV12-3 or TRBV12-4; D may be TRBD1 (5 bases). CDR3 size: 13 residues. Trimming took off 6 bases at V and 5 bases at J, with 13 bases between the two ends. DNA for the CDR3: TGTGCCAGCAGCCTAGTGGGGGGGTATGGCTACACCTTC. Amino acid sequence: CASSLVGGYGYTF.

In its sample, this clonotype was seen a few times. The chain uses TRBV4-2 and TRBJ2-1; no reliable D call. The J call is in doubt because the DNA end fits TRBJ2-7 better. Germline assignment: CDR1 LGHNA and CDR2 YNFKEQ. The CDR3 is 12 residues long. The CDR3 bases are TGTGCCAGCAGCCAACCTTTCAATGAGCAGTACTTC. This codes for CASSQPFNEQYF.

This clonotype has only a few counts. V is TRBV25-1 and J is TRBJ1-1; D ambiguous. The CDR3 sequence is 14 residues long. CDR1 and CDR2 (germline): MGHDK, SYGVNS. V lost 2 bases and J lost 8, with 15 bases in between. The CDR3 coding sequence is TGTGCCAGCAGTGAACGGTCATCCCCTGGGGAAGCTTTCTTT. It yields the protein CASSERSSPGEAFF.

Only a few counts were recorded for this clonotype. This sequence joins TRBV7-2 and TRBJ2-1; 10 bases match TRBD2. This CDR3 has 18 amino acids. V lost 5 bases, J lost 0 bases, and 10 bases stayed unmatched. Germline V gene data show CDR1 as SGHTA and CDR2 as FQGNSA. The CDR3 DNA follows: TGTGCCAGCAGCCCAAGGCCTAGCGGGGGCAGCTCCTACAATGAGCAGTTCTTC. Translation: CASSPRPSGGSSYNEQFF.

A word on this clonotype: It differs at one base from a far larger clone, so likely a read error. This chain connects TRBV9 to TRBJ2-1, with 7 bases matching TRBD2. The V gene's germline CDR1 is SGDLS and CDR2 YYNGEE. This CDR3 is built from 12 residues. The CDR3 bases are TGTGCCGGCAGCCCCGGGGGGAATGAGCAGTTCTTC. This translates into CAGSPGGNEQFF.

This chain links TRBV5-1 with TRBJ2-1; D unresolved. The CDR3 runs to 16 residues. The V gene lost 4 bases and the J gene lost 1 base, with 15 bases spanning the gap. Germline values: CDR1 SGHRS, CDR2 YFSETQ. This chain's CDR3 is CASSPEVAVSYNEQFF. CDR3 DNA sequence: TGCGCCAGCAGCCCTGAGGTGGCAGTTTCCTACAATGAGCAGTTCTTC.

The chain employs TRBV9 and TRBJ2-3, with D maybe TRBD1 (6 bases). The germline CDR1 and CDR2 sequences are SGDLS and YYNGEE. CDR3 length: 13 residues. V was cut by 0 bases and J by 6 bases, with 8 bases left in between. Written as DNA, the CDR3 is TGTGCCAGCAGCGTAGCAGGGGCGGATACGCAGTATTTT. It specifies CASSVAGADTQYF.

This clonotype was seen ten or more times. The CDR3 nucleotides are TGTGCCAGCAGCGTAGCTGGGGATAAGGGAAACTATGGCTACACCTTC. It translates to CASSVAGDKGNYGYTF. This chain uses TRBV9 with TRBJ1-2; D is uncertain. The CDR3 consists of 16 residues. Germline CDR1 is SGDLS and CDR2 is YYNGEE. V lost 0 bases, J lost 2 bases, and 14 bases lay in between.

This clonotype was detected once. J is TRBJ2-3 and V is TRBV7-2, with D uncertain. This CDR3 is built from 15 residues. From germline, CDR1 is SGHTA and CDR2 FQGNSA. Trimming left V 5 bases short and J 2 bases short, with 14 bases between. CDR3 nucleotides: TGTGCCAGCAGCACGCCGCGAGACACCACAGATACGCAGTATTTT. This codes for CASSTPRDTTDTQYF.

The gene calls are TRBV7-8 and TRBJ2-4, with unresolved D. The DNA matches TRBJ2-5 better at its end, which makes the J call doubtful. CDR3 length equals 16 residues. CDR1 is SGHVS and CDR2 is FQNEAQ in the germline V gene. CDR3 residues: CASSSIRTANQETQYF. CDR3 coding DNA: TGTGCCAGCAGCTCAATACGGACGGCTAACCAAGAGACCCAGTACTTC.

V is TRBV4-3 and J is TRBJ2-4, with unresolved D. The J call may not be correct, given that the DNA end is closer to TRBJ2-5. CDR3 length: 14 amino acids. Germline CDR1 LGHNA, CDR2 YSLEER. The CDR3 DNA reads TGCGCCAGCAGCCAAGATCCCGATCGGGAGACCCAGTACTTC. Translation gives CASSQDPDRETQYF.

This clonotype was seen a few times. The V and J genes are TRBV11-2 and TRBJ2-1; 12 bases line up with TRBD2. With 5 bases clipped from V and 8 bases from J, the junction kept 13 bases outside the gene matches. CDR3 size: 17 residues. From germline, CDR1 is SGHAT and CDR2 FQNNGV. The chain's CDR3 is CASSPPTSGGPRDEQFF. CDR3 coding DNA: TGTGCCAGCAGCCCTCCCACTAGCGGGGGGCCAAGAGATGAGCAGTTCTTC.